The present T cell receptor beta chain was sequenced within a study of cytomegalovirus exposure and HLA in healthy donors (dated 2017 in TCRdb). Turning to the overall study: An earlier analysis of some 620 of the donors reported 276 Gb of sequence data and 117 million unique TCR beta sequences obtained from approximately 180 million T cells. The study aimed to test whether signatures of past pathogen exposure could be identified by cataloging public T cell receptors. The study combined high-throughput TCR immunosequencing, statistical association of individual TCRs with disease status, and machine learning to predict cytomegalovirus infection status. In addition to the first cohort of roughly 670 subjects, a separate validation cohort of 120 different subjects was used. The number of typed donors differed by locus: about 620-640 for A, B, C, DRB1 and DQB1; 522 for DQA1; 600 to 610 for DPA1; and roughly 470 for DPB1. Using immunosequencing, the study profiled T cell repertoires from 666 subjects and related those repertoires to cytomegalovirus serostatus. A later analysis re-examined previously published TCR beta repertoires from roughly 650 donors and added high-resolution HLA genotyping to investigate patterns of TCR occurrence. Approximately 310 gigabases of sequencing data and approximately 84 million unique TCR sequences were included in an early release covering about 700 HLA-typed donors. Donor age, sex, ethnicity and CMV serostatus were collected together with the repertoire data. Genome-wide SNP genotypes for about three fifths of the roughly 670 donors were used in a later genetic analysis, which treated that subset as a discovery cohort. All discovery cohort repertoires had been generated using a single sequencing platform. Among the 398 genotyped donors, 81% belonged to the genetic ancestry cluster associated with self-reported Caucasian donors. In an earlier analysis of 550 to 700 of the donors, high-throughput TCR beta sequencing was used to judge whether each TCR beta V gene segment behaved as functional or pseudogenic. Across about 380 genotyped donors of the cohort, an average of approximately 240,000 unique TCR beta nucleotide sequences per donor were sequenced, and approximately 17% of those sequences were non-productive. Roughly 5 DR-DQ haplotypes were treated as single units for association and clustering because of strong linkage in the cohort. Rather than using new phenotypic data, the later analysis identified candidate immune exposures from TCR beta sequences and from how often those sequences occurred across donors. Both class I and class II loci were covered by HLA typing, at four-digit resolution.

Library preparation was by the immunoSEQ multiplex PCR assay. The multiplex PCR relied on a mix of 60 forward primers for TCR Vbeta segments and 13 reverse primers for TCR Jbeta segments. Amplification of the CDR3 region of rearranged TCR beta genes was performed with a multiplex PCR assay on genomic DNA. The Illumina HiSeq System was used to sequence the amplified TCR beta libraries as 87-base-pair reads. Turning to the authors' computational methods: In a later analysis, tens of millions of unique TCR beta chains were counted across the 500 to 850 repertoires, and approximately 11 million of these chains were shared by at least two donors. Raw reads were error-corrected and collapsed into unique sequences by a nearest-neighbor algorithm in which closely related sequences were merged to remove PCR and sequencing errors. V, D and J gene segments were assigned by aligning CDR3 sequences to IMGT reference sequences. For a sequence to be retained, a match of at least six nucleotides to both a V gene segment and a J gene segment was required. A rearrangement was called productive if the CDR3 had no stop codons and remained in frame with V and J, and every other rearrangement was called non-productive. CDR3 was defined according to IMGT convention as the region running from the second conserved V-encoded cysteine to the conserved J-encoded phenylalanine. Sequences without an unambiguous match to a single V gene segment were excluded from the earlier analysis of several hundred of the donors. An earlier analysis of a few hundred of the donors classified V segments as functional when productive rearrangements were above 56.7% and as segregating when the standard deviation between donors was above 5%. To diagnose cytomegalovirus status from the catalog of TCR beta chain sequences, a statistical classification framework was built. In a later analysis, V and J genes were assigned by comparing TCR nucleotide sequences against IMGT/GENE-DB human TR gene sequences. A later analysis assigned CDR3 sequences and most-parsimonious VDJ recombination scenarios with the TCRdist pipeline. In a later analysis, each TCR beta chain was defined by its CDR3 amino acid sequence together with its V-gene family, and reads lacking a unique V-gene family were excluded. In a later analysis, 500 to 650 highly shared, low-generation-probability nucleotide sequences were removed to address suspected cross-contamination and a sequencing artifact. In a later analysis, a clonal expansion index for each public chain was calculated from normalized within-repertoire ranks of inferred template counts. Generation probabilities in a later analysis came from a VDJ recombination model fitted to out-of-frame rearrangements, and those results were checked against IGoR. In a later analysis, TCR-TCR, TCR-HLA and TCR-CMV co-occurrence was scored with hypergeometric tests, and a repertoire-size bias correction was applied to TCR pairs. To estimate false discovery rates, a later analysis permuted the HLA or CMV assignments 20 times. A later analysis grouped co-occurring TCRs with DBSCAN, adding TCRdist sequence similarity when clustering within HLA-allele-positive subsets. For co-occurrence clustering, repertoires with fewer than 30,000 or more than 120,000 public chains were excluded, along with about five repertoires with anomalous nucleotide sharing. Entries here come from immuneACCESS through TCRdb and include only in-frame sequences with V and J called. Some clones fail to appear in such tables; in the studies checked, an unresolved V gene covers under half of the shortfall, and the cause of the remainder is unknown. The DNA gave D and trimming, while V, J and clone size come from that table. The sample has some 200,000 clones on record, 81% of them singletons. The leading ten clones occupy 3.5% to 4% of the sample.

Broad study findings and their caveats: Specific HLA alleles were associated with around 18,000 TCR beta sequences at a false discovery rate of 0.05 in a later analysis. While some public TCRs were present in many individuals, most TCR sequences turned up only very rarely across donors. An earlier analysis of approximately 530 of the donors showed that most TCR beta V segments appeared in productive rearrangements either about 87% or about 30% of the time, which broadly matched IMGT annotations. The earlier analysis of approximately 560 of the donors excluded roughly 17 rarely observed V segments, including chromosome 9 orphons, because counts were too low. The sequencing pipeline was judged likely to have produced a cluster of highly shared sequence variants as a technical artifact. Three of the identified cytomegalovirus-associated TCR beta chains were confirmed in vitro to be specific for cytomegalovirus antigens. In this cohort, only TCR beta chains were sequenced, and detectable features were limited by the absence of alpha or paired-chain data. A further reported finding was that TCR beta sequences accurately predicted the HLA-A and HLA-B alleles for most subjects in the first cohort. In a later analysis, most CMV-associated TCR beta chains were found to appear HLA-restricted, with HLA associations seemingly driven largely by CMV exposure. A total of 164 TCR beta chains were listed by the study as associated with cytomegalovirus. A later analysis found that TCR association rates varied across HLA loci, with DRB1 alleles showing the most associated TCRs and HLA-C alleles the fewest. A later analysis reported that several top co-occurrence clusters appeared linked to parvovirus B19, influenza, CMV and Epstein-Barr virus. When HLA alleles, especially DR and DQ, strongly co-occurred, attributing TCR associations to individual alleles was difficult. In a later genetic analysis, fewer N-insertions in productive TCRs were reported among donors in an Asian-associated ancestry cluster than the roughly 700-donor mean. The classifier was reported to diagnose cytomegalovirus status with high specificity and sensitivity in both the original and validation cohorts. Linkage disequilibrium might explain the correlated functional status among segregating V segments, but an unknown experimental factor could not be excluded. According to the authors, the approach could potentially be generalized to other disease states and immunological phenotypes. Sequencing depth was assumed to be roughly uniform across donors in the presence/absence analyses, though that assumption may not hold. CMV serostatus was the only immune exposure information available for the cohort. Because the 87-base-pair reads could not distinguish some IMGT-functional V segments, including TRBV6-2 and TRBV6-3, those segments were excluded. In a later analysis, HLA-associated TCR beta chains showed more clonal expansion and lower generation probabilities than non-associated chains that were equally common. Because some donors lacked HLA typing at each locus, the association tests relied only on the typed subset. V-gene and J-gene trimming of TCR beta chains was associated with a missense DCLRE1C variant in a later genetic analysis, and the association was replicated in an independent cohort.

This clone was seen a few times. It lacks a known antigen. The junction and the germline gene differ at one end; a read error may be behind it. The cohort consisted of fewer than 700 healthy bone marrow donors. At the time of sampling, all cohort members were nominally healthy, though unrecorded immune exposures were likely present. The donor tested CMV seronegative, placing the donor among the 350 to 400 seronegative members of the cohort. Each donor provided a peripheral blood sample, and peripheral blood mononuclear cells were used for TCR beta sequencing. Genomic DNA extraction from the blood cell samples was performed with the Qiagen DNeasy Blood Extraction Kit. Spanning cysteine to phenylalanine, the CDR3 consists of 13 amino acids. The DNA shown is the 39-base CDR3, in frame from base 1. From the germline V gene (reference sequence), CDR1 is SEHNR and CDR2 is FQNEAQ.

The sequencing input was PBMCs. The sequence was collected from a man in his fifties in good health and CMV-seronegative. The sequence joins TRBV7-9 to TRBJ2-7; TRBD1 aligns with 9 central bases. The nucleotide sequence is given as TGTTCCAGCAGCTCCGGGACAGGGAATGGGCAGTACTTC. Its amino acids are CSSSSGTGNGQYF.